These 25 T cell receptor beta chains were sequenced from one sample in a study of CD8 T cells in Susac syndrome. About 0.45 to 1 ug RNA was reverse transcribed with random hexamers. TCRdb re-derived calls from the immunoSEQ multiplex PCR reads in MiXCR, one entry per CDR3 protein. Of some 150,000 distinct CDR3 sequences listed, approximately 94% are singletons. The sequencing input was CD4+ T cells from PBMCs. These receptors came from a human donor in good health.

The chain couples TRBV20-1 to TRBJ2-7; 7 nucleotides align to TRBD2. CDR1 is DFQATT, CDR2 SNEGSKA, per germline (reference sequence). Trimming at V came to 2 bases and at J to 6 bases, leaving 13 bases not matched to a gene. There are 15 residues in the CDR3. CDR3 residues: CSARSMATSPGEQYF. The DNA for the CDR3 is TGCAGTGCTAGATCGATGGCGACTAGCCCGGGCGAGCAGTACTTC.

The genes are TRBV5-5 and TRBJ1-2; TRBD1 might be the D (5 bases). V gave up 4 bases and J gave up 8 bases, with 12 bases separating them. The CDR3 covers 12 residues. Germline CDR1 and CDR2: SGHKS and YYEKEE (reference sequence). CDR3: CASSHRSGGYTF. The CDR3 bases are TGTGCCAGCAGCCACAGGTCTGGGGGCTACACCTTC.

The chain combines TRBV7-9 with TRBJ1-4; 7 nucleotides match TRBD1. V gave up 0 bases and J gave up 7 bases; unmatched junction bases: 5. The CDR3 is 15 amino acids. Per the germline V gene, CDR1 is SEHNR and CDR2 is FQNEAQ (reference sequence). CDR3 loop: CASSLAGQPVEKLFF. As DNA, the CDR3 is TGTGCCAGCAGCTTAGCGGGACAGCCCGTTGAAAAACTGTTTTTT.

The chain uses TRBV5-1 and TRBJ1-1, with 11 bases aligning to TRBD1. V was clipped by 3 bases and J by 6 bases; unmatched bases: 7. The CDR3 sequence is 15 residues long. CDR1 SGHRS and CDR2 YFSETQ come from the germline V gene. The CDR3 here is CASSSIGQGAPEAFF. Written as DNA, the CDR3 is TGCGCCAGCAGCTCCATAGGACAGGGGGCCCCTGAAGCTTTCTTT.

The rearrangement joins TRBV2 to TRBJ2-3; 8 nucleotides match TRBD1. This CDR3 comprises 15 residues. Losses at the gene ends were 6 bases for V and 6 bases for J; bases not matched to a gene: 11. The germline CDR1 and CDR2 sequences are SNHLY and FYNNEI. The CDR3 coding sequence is TGTGCCAGCAGGAGCCGACAGGGGATGATGGATACGCAGTATTTT. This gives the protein CASRSRQGMMDTQYF.

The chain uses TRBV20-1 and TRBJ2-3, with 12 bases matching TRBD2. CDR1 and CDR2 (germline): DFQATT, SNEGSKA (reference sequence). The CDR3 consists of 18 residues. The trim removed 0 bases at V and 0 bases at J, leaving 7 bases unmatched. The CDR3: CSARDPTSGRPSTDTQYF. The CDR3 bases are TGCAGTGCTAGAGATCCTACTAGCGGGAGGCCTAGCACAGATACGCAGTATTTT.

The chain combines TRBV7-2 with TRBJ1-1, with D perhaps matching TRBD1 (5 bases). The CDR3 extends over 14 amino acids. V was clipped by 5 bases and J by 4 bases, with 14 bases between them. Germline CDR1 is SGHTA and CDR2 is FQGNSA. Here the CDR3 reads CASSLTVTATEAFF. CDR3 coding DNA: TGTGCCAGCAGCCTGACAGTGACTGCCACTGAAGCTTTCTTT.

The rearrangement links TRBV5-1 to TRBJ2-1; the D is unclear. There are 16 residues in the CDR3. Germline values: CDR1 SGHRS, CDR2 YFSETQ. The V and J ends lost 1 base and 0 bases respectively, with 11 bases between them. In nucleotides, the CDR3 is TGCGCCAGCAGCTTGAGAGGCAGAAGCTCCTACAATGAGCAGTTCTTC. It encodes CASSLRGRSSYNEQFF.

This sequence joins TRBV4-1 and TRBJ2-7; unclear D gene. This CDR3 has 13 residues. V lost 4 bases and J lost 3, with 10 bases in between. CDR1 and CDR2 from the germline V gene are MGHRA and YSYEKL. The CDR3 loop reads CASSLSFSYEQYF. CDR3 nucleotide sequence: TGCGCCAGCAGCCTATCGTTCAGCTACGAGCAGTACTTC.

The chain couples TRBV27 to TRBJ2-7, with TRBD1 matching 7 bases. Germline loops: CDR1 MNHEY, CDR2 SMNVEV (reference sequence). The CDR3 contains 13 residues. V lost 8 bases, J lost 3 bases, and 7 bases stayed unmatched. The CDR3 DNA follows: TGTGCCAGCCCCCGACAGGGCGTCTACGAGCAGTACTTC. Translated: CASPRQGVYEQYF.

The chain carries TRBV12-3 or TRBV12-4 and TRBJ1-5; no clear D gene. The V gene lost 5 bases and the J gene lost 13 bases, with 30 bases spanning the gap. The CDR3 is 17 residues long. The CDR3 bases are TGTGCCAGCAGTCCATCAGCCCCAGGCGTTTCAGCCTTAAGGCAGCATTTT. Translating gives CASSPSAPGVSALRQHF.

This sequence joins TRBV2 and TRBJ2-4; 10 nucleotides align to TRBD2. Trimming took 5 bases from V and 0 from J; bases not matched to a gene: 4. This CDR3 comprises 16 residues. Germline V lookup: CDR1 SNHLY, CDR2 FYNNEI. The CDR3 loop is CASSYTSGIAKNIQYF. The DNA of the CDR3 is TGTGCCAGCAGTTACACTAGCGGGATAGCCAAAAACATTCAGTACTTC.

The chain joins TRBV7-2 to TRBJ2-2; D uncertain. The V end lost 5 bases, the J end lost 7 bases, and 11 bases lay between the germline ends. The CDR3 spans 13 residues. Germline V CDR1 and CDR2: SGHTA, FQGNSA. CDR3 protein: CASSPQLIGELFF. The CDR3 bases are TGTGCCAGCAGCCCCCAACTGATCGGGGAGCTGTTTTTT.

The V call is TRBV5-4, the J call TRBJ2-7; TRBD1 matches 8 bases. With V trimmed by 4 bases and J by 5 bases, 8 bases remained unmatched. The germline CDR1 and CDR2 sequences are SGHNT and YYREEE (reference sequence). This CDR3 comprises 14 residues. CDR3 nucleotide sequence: TGTGCCAGCAGCGTAGACAGGGGTGCGAACGAGCAGTACTTC. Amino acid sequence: CASSVDRGANEQYF.

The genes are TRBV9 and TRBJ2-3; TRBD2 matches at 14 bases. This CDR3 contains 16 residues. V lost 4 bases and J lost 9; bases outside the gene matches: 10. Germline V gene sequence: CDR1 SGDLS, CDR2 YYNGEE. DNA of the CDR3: TGTGCCAGCAGCCCTCCCGGGACTAGCGGGAGTATCACGCAGTATTTT. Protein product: CASSPPGTSGSITQYF.

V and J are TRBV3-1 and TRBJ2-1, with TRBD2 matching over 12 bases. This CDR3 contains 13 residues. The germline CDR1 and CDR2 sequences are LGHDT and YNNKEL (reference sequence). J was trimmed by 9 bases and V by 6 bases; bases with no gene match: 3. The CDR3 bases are TGTGCCAGCAGGTCACTAGCGGGAGGTGAGCAGTTCTTC. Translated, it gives CASRSLAGGEQFF.

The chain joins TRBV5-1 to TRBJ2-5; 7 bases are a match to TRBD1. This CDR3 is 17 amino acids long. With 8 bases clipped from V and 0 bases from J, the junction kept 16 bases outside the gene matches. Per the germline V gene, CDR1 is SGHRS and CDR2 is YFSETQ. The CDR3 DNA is TGCGCCAGGGTTCCACCAACGGGACAGCCGAACCAAGAGACCCAGTACTTC. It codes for CARVPPTGQPNQETQYF.

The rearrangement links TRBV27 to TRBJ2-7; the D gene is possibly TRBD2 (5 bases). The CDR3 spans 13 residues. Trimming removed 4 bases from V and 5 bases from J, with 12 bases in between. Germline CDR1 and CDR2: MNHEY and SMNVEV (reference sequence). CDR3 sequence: CASSYVLGNEQYF. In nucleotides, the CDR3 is TGTGCCAGCAGTTACGTACTAGGGAACGAGCAGTACTTC.

CDR3 nucleotides: TGTGCCTGGGGACGCGGACTTCGCGAGCAGTACTTC. Its protein product is CAWGRGLREQYF. The V call is TRBV30, the J call TRBJ2-7, with a possible D match to TRBD2 (5 bases). This CDR3 comprises 12 residues. CDR1 is GTSNPN and CDR2 is SVGIG in the germline V gene (reference sequence). Between the trimmed V and J ends, which lost 5 bases and 6 bases, there was a span of 14 bases.

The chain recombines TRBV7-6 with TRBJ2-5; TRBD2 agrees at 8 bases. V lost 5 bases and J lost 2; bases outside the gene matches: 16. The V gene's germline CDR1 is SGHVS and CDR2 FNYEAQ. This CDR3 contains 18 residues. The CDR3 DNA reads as TGTGCCAGCAGCCGCCACAGGGCGGGAGGCCAGGGGCAAGAGACCCAGTACTTC. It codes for CASSRHRAGGQGQETQYF.

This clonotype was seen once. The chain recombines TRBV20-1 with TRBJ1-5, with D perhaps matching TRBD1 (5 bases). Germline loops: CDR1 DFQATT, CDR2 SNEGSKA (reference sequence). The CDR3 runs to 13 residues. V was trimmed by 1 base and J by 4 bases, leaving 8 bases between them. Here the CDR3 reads CSARGDPNQPQHF. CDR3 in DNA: TGCAGTGCTAGAGGGGACCCTAATCAGCCCCAGCATTTT.

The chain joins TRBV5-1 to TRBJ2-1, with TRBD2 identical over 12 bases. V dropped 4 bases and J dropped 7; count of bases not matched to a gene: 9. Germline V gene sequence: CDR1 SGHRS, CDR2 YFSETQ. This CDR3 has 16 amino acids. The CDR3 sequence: CASSDGFLAGGNEQFF. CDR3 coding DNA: TGCGCCAGCAGCGACGGATTTCTAGCGGGAGGGAATGAGCAGTTCTTC.

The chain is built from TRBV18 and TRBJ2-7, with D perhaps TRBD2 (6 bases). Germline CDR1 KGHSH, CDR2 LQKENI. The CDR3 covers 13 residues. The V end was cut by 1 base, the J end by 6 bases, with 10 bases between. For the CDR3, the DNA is TGTGCCAGCTCACCACGACTAGACGGCGAGCAGTACTTC. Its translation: CASSPRLDGEQYF.

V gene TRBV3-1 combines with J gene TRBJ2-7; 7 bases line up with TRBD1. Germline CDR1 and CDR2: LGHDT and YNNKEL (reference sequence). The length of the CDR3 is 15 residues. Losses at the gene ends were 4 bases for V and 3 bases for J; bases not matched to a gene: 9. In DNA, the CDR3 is TGTGCCAGCAGCCGAGTACTGACAGGGCTCTACGAGCAGTACTTC. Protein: CASSRVLTGLYEQYF.

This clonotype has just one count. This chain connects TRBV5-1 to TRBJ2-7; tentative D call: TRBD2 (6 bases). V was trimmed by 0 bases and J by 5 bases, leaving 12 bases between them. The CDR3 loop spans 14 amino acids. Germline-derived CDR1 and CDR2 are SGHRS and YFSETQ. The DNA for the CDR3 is TGCGCCAGCAGCTTGGAGCAGGGAGGAGACGAGCAGTACTTC. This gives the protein CASSLEQGGDEQYF.